This TCR beta chain was sequenced in a study of T-cell reconstitution after alpha-beta-depleted transplantation in children. Study results and limitations: Reports say that about two months after transplant, the alpha-beta T cells came out of several hundred graft clones that had expanded.

This clonotype was seen many times. Its target is not known. This CDR3 region has 16 residues. Trimming cost V 1 base and J 8 bases; bases outside gene matches: 10. From germline, CDR1 is SGHTA and CDR2 FQGNSA. Unique molecular identifiers were used to barcode this TCRbeta library. TCRdb reprocessed the PCR reads with MiXCR, giving one entry per CDR3 protein. The data contain 120,000 to 150,000 distinct CDR3 sequences, around 8.8% of them singletons. The V call is TRBV7-2, the J call TRBJ2-1; TRBD2 matches at 8 bases. The clonotype comes from a female patient aged 2-10 years who had a stem cell transplant for congenital amegakaryocytic thrombocytopenia, so the T cells may come from the graft donor. This specimen was PBMCs, mostly from graft donor cells, taken 180 days after TCRalphabeta/CD19-depleted stem cell transplant. CDR3 residues: CASSLGRAGVSYEQFF. The CDR3 DNA follows: TGTGCCAGCAGCTTAGGTAGAGCGGGAGTTTCGTATGAGCAGTTCTTC. Full variable domain (remainder filled in from reference TRBV7-2 and TRBJ2-1): GAGVSQSPSNKVTEKGKDVELRCDPISGHTALYWYRQSLGQGLEFLIYFQGNSAPDKSGLPSDRFSAERTGGSVSTLTIQRTQQEDSAVYLCASSLGRAGVSYEQFFGPGTRLTVL.